A selection of T cell receptor beta chains follows, all from one sample in a study of control samples from healthy donors and cancer patients. TCRdb's copy holds only in-frame clones and misses some; the assay was immunoSEQ multiplex PCR. The sample yields some 70,000 clones, 83% seen once. Source material: blood. These receptor sequences come from a man in his sixties in good health. Each CDR3 is given with its conserved first and last residue. Fields, in order: J gene, D gene, clone size, V gene, CDR3 DNA, CDR3 protein. D genes are given only for firm matches. Not all rows give a size; the values are once, few, many and, for expanded clones, a class.

J: TRBJ2-5; D: TRBD1; size: once; V: TRBV7-7; DNA: TGTGCCAGCAGCTTAGGGACTCGGGACAGGGGGCTGGAGACCCAGTACTTC; CDR3: CASSLGTRDRGLETQYF
J: TRBJ2-3; D: NA; size: NA; V: TRBV3-1/TRBV3-2; DNA: TGTGCCACCCCATGGGATACGCAGTATTTT; CDR3: CATPWDTQYF
J: TRBJ2-1; D: NA; size: NA; V: TRBV9; DNA: TGTGCCAGCAGCGTAGCACTTTACAATGAGCAGTTCTTC; CDR3: CASSVALYNEQFF
J: TRBJ2-7; D: TRBD2; size: NA; V: TRBV18; DNA: TGTGCCAGCTCACTCAGCGGGAGGAACGACGAGCAGTACTTC; CDR3: CASSLSGRNDEQYF
J: TRBJ2-1; D: NA; size: few; V: TRBV14; DNA: TGTGCCAGCAGCCAAGCCCTGGAGGATGAGCAGTTCTTC; CDR3: CASSQALEDEQFF
J: TRBJ1-1; D: NA; size: NA; V: TRBV30; DNA: TGTGCCTGGAGAAAGGCAGGCTTGAACACTGAAGCTTTCTTT; CDR3: CAWRKAGLNTEAFF
J: TRBJ2-7; D: TRBD2; size: NA; V: TRBV19; DNA: TGTGCCAGTAGTCCGGGACTAGCGCTTGAGCAGTACTTC; CDR3: CASSPGLALEQYF
J: TRBJ2-3; D: TRBD2; size: NA; V: TRBV6-4; DNA: TGTGCCAGCAGTTTACTAGCGGGAGATACAGATACGCAGTATTTT; CDR3: CASSLLAGDTDTQYF
J: TRBJ1-2; D: TRBD1; size: NA; V: TRBV18; DNA: TGTGCCAGCTCAGTGCAGGGGGCGGCGGATAACTATGGCTACACCTTC; CDR3: CASSVQGAADNYGYTF
J: TRBJ1-4; D: NA; size: NA; V: TRBV4-1; DNA: TGCGCCAGCAGCCAAGACCTCGGGACGGGTGAAAAACTGTTTTTT; CDR3: CASSQDLGTGEKLFF
J: TRBJ1-2; D: TRBD1; size: NA; V: TRBV5-1; DNA: TGCGCCAGCAGCTTGGACAGGGGTCTCAACTATGGCTACACCTTC; CDR3: CASSLDRGLNYGYTF
J: TRBJ2-5; D: NA; size: NA; V: TRBV11-2; DNA: TGTGCCAGCAGCTTGGGCTGGGCGGGAGAGACCCAGTACTTC; CDR3: CASSLGWAGETQYF
J: TRBJ1-1; D: NA; size: NA; V: TRBV18; DNA: TGTGCCAGCTCACCATTCTTACAGGGTAAACGCCGGAACACTGAAGCTTTCTTT; CDR3: CASSPFLQGKRRNTEAFF
J: TRBJ1-1; D: NA; size: once; V: TRBV6-5; DNA: TGTGCCAGCAGTTCCCCTCAGGTCATGAACACTGAAGCTTTCTTT; CDR3: CASSSPQVMNTEAFF
J: TRBJ1-6; D: NA; size: NA; V: TRBV27; DNA: TGTGCCAGCAGTTTATCCCGGGCATCGTCCTCACCCCTCCACTTT; CDR3: CASSLSRASSSPLHF
J: TRBJ2-7; D: NA; size: NA; V: TRBV11-2; DNA: TGTGCCAGCAGCTGGGGGGCCTACGAGCAGTACTTC; CDR3: CASSWGAYEQYF
J: TRBJ1-2; D: NA; size: NA; V: TRBV6-5; DNA: TGTGCCAGCACCCCGGGACCCGGGCTGGGCTACACCTTC; CDR3: CASTPGPGLGYTF
J: TRBJ2-1; D: TRBD2; size: NA; V: TRBV18; DNA: TGTGCCAGCTCACCCCCTCTGGTAGCGGGAAACAATGAGCAGTTCTTC; CDR3: CASSPPLVAGNNEQFF
J: TRBJ2-1; D: NA; size: once; V: TRBV24-1; DNA: TGTGCCACCAGTGGGATTAGCGGATACAATGAGCAGTTCTTC; CDR3: CATSGISGYNEQFF
J: TRBJ2-7; D: NA; size: NA; V: TRBV5-5; DNA: TGTGCCAGCAGCTTGGGCCGGAGACCCCCCTACGAGCAGTACTTC; CDR3: CASSLGRRPPYEQYF
J: TRBJ1-3; D: NA; size: NA; V: TRBV4-2; DNA: TGTGCCAGCAGCCAAGATCGTATGACCTATTCTGGAAACACCATATATTTT; CDR3: CASSQDRMTYSGNTIYF
J: TRBJ1-5; D: NA; size: NA; V: TRBV24-1; DNA: TGTGCCACCAGTCTAGGGACTCAGCCCCAGCATTTT; CDR3: CATSLGTQPQHF
J: TRBJ2-7; D: NA; size: NA; V: TRBV5-6; DNA: TGTGCCAGCAGCTTCCTCAGCGTCTACGAGCAGTACTTC; CDR3: CASSFLSVYEQYF
J: TRBJ1-5; D: NA; size: NA; V: TRBV7-9; DNA: TGTGCCAGCAGCTCCTCCATTCCATATAGCAATCAGCCCCAGCATTTT; CDR3: CASSSSIPYSNQPQHF
J: TRBJ2-1; D: NA; size: NA; V: TRBV7-9; DNA: TGTGCCAGCAGCTTATTCGGGGGCAGGGTGAATGAGCAGTTCTTC; CDR3: CASSLFGGRVNEQFF
J: TRBJ2-1; D: TRBD2; size: NA; V: TRBV20-1; DNA: TGCAGTGCTAGTGAAAACAGACTAGCCGCTTACAATGAGCAGTTCTTC; CDR3: CSASENRLAAYNEQFF
J: TRBJ1-2; D: NA; size: few; V: TRBV5-5; DNA: TGTGCCAGCGGTCTTTACGGGCAGAACAACTATGGCTACACCTTC; CDR3: CASGLYGQNNYGYTF
J: TRBJ1-2; D: NA; size: NA; V: TRBV6-5; DNA: TGTGCCAGCAGTTCCCCAGGGGTAAATGGCTCCACCTTC; CDR3: CASSSPGVNGSTF
J: TRBJ1-1; D: TRBD1; size: few; V: TRBV5-6; DNA: TGTGCCAGCAGCTTGGTAAAGGGACAGATGAACACTGAAGCTTTCTTT; CDR3: CASSLVKGQMNTEAFF
J: TRBJ2-5; D: NA; size: NA; V: TRBV5-6; DNA: TGTGCCAGCAGCGGACACCCCGGGACACCACAAGAGACCCAGTACTTC; CDR3: CASSGHPGTPQETQYF
J: TRBJ2-2; D: TRBD1; size: NA; V: TRBV27; DNA: TGTGCCAGCAGTCCGGGACAGGTCGCCGGGGAGCTGTTTTTT; CDR3: CASSPGQVAGELFF
J: TRBJ2-5; D: NA; size: NA; V: TRBV7-9; DNA: TGTGCCAGCAGCTTAAATCGAGAGACCCAGTACTTC; CDR3: CASSLNRETQYF
J: TRBJ2-1; D: TRBD2; size: few; V: TRBV27; DNA: TGTGCCAGCAGTTTAGTCGCCGGAGGTAGCGGGAAGAACAATGAGCAGTTCTTC; CDR3: CASSLVAGGSGKNNEQFF
J: TRBJ2-5; D: TRBD2; size: few; V: TRBV5-4; DNA: TGTGCCAGCAGCACCGGACTAGCGGGAGCGGTGGAGACCCAGTACTTC; CDR3: CASSTGLAGAVETQYF
J: TRBJ2-2; D: TRBD1; size: NA; V: TRBV7-6; DNA: TGTGCCAGCAGCCCTAGGGGTGGGACAGATAACACCGGGGAGCTGTTTTTT; CDR3: CASSPRGGTDNTGELFF
J: TRBJ1-1; D: NA; size: NA; V: TRBV29-1; DNA: TGCGGAACCGGAGGGTTTACTGAAGCTTTCTTT; CDR3: CGTGGFTEAFF
J: TRBJ2-3; D: NA; size: NA; V: TRBV3-1/TRBV3-2; DNA: TGTGCCAGCAGCCGACGGGGCCTCGTCACAGATACGCAGTATTTT; CDR3: CASSRRGLVTDTQYF